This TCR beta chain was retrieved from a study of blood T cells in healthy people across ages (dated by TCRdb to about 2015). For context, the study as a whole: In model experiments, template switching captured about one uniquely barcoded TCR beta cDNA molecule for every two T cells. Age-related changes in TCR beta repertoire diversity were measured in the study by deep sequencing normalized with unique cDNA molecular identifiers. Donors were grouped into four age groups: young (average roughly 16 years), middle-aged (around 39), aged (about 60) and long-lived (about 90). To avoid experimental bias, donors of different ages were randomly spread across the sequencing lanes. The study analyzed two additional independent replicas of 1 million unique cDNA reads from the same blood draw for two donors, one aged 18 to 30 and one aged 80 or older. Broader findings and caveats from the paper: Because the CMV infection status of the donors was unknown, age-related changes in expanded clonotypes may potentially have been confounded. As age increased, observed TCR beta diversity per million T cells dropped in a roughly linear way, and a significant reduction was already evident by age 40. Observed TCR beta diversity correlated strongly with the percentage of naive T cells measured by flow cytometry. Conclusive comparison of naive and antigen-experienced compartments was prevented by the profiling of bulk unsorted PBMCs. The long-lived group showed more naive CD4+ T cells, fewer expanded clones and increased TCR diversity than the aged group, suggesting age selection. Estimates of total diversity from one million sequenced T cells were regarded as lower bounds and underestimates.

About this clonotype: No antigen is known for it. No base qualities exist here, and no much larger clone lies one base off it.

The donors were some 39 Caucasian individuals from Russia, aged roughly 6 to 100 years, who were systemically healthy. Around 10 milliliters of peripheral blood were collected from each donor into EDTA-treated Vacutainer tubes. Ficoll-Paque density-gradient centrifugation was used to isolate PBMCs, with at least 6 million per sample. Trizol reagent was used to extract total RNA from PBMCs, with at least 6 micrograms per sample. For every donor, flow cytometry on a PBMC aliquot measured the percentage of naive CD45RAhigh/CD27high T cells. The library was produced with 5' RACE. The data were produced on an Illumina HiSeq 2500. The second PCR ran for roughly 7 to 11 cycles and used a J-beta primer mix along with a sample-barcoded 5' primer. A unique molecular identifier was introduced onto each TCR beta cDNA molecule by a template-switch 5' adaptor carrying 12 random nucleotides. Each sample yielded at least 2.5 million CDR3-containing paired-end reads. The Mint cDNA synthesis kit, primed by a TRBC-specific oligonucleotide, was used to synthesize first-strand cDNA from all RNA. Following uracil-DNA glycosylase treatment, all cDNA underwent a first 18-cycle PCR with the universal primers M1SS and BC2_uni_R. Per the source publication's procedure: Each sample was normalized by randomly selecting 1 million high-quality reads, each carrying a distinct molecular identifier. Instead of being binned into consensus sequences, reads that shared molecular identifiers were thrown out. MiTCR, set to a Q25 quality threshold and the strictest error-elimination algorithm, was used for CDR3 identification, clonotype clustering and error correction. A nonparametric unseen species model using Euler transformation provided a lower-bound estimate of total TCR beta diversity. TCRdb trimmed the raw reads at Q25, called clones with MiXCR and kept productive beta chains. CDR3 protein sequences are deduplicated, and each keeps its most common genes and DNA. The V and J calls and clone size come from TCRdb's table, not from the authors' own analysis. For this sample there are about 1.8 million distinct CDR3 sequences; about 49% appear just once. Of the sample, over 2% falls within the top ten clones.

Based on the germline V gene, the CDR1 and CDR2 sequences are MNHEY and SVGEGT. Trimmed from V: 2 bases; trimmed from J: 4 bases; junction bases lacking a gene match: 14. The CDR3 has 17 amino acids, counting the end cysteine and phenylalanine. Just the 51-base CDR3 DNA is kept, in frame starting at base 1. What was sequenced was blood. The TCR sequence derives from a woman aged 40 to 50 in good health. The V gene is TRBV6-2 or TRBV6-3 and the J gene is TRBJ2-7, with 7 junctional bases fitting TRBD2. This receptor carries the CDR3 CASSYAPVGGNSYEQYF. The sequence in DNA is TGTGCCAGCAGTTACGCCCCGGTGGGAGGGAATTCTTACGAGCAGTACTTC.